These 11 T cell receptor beta chains were sequenced from one sample in a study of shared clonotypes between healthy human individuals. The protocol was immunoSEQ multiplex PCR, while the TCRdb copy is restricted to in-frame clones and leaves out a portion. The sample yields about 460,000 clones, roughly four fifths seen once. The source material was PBMCs. These receptors were obtained from a woman between 35 and 50 years old in good health. Some clones in this sample may be carry-over from other donors' samples.

V gene TRBV9 combines with J gene TRBJ2-5, with 11 positions matching TRBD2. V lost 7 bases, J lost 5 bases, and 13 bases stayed unmatched. Germline V gene data show CDR1 as SGDLS and CDR2 as YYNGEE. The CDR3 sequence is 16 residues long. CDR3 sequence: CASSPNLAGGRETQYF. The CDR3 nucleotides read TGTGCCAGCTCACCGAATCTAGCGGGAGGCCGGGAGACCCAGTACTTC.

The chain has TRBV29-1 and TRBJ2-7; D uncertain. The V and J ends lost 5 bases and 1 base respectively, with 9 bases between them. In germline, CDR1 is SQVTM, CDR2 ANQGSEA. The CDR3 has 12 amino acids. Here the CDR3 DNA reads TGCAGCGTTATTCAGGAGTCCTACGAGCAGTACTTC. It yields the protein CSVIQESYEQYF.

The chain recombines TRBV2 with TRBJ1-2; 7 bases agree with TRBD1. Trimming took 4 bases from V and 4 from J; bases not matched to a gene: 6. Germline lookup yields CDR1 SNHLY and CDR2 FYNNEI. This CDR3 has 14 amino acids. The CDR3 is CASSGQGFVYGYTF. CDR3 nucleotide sequence: TGTGCCAGCAGTGGACAGGGTTTCGTCTATGGCTACACCTTC.

This sequence joins TRBV7-2 and TRBJ2-1; 9 nucleotides agree with TRBD1. Trimming removed 2 bases from V and 6 bases from J; junction bases left unmatched: 5. The CDR3 extends over 15 amino acids. The germline CDR1 and CDR2 sequences are SGHTA and FQGNSA. The CDR3 nucleotides are TGTGCCAGCAGCTTATCACAGGGGGCGTTCAATGAGCAGTTCTTC. Translation gives CASSLSQGAFNEQFF.

This clone was counted many times. The chain joins TRBV2 to TRBJ2-5; D perhaps matches TRBD1 (6 bases). The CDR3 is 12 amino acids. V lost 7 bases to trimming and J lost 4 bases, with 10 bases between them. The germline V gene encodes CDR1 SNHLY and CDR2 FYNNEI. The CDR3 sequence is CASISTGETQYF. The CDR3 DNA is TGTGCCAGCATCTCGACAGGAGAGACCCAGTACTTC.

The J gene is TRBJ2-7, the V gene TRBV30, with D perhaps TRBD1 or TRBD2 (6 bases each). Germline loops: CDR1 GTSNPN, CDR2 SVGIG (reference sequence). CDR3 length: 14 residues. The V and J ends lost 0 bases and 5 bases respectively, with 14 bases between them. The CDR3 protein is CAWSVRGGSHEQYF. CDR3 sequence (DNA): TGTGCCTGGAGTGTACGAGGGGGGTCCCACGAGCAGTACTTC.

On this clone itself: One base separates it from a far larger clone, so it is likely a read error. For the CDR3, the DNA is TGCAGTGCTAGAGATTGGGAGACCAAGTACTTC. Translated: CSARDWETKYF. The chain recombines TRBV20-1 with TRBJ2-5, with D possibly being TRBD2 (5 bases). CDR1 DFQATT and CDR2 SNEGSKA come from the germline V gene (reference sequence). This CDR3 region has 11 residues.

The rearrangement links TRBV6-1 to TRBJ2-6, with unresolved D. Trimming cost V 6 bases and J 1 base, with 4 bases left between them. Germline V CDR1 and CDR2: MNHNS, SASEGT. The CDR3 totals 13 residues. The CDR3 sequence: CASRQSGANVLTF. The DNA for the CDR3 is TGTGCCAGCAGACAATCTGGGGCCAACGTCCTGACTTTC.

This chain joins TRBV5-1 and TRBJ2-3; no clear D. The ends were cut back, 6 bases at V and 1 base at J, with 12 bases in the middle. CDR3 length: 14 amino acids. CDR1 is SGHRS and CDR2 is YFSETQ in the germline V gene. CDR3 bases: TGCGCCAGCACGTGGGTTGCGGGCACAGATACGCAGTATTTT. Translated, it gives CASTWVAGTDTQYF.

The rearrangement uses TRBV5-1 and TRBJ2-1; 14 nucleotides line up with TRBD2. The V gene's germline CDR1 is SGHRS and CDR2 YFSETQ. The CDR3 covers 16 residues. The ends lost 0 bases at V and 9 bases at J; junction bases unmatched: 5. The CDR3 nucleotides are TGCGCCAGCAGCTTGGCGGGGACTAGCGGGAGCCGTGAGCAGTTCTTC. Its translation is CASSLAGTSGSREQFF.

The chain uses TRBV7-9 and TRBJ1-4; TRBD1 agrees at 9 bases. The CDR3 runs 16 residues. CDR1 and CDR2 from the germline V gene are SEHNR and FQNEAQ (reference sequence). V shed 0 bases, J shed 2 bases, and the junction held 1 base outside the gene matches. In DNA form, the CDR3 reads TGTGCCAGCAGCTTAGCACAGGGGGCGACTAATGAAAAACTGTTTTTT. Protein sequence: CASSLAQGATNEKLFF.